This TCR beta chain was documented in a study of T-cell memory formation after mild COVID-19. Overall study: TCR clusters were mostly confined to one donor each. Study results and limitations: Clones that contracted from day 15 to 85 had balanced CD4/CD8; later expanders were CD4+ biased. Among CD4+ contracting clones, most were CM and EM, and CD8+ ones EMRA. Several responding clones turned up in pre-infection memory, indicating that cross-reactive memory may have taken part.

This clonotype was observed at least ten times. Its target is unknown. TCRdb passed the 5' RACE reads through MiXCR, listing each CDR3 protein once. This table holds more than 80,000 distinct CDR3 sequences, around 12% found once. V shed 0 bases and J shed 4 bases, with 10 bases lying between them. The CDR3 sequence is 14 residues long. The chain combines TRBV12-3 or TRBV12-4 with TRBJ2-7; D ambiguous. Input material: PBMCs or a T cell subset sorted from them (not recorded which). This receptor was taken from an adult woman who had mild COVID-19 (a few samples of this study predate the infection). Cell type and time point are not known. CDR3 protein: CASSLARNLYEQYF. The CDR3 DNA reads as TGTGCCAGCAGTTTAGCCCGAAACCTTTACGAGCAGTACTTC.